The 26 T cell receptor beta chains listed next were all sequenced from one sample in a study of T cells after yellow fever vaccination. MiXCR was run by TCRdb on the 5' RACE reads, yielding one entry per CDR3 protein. The sample lists hundreds of thousands of distinct CDR3 sequences; roughly 13% were seen once. The specimen comprised PBMCs, sampled on the day of the yellow fever booster vaccination. The source is a man aged 25 to 45 who received the YFV17D yellow fever vaccine.

The rearrangement uses TRBV20-1 and TRBJ2-1, with 7 bases lining up with TRBD2. CDR1 is DFQATT and CDR2 is SNEGSKA in the germline V gene (reference sequence). Losses at the gene ends were 1 base for V and 0 bases for J; bases not matched to a gene: 6. This CDR3 is 16 amino acids long. CDR3 sequence: CSARVSGKDSYNEQFF. In nucleotides, the CDR3 is TGCAGTGCTAGAGTGAGCGGGAAAGACTCCTACAATGAGCAGTTCTTC.

This clonotype was seen a handful of times. V gene TRBV5-1 combines with J gene TRBJ2-3; 10 bases are shared with TRBD2. The germline V gene encodes CDR1 SGHRS and CDR2 YFSETQ. V was pared by 4 bases and J by 10 bases, with 6 bases of the junction left unmatched. The CDR3 totals 13 residues. CDR3 sequence reads: CASSTSGAVPQYF. The CDR3 nucleotides are TGCGCCAGCAGCACTAGCGGGGCGGTTCCGCAGTATTTT.

The chain has TRBV6-2 or TRBV6-3 and TRBJ2-4; D is undetermined. The CDR3 loop spans 15 amino acids. Trimming cost V 5 bases and J 8 bases, with 19 bases left between them. Germline CDR1 MNHEY, CDR2 SVGEGT. CDR3 nucleotide sequence: TGTGCCAGCAGTAAATCCCGCGGAGTGCTTGACATTCAGTACTTC. Its translation: CASSKSRGVLDIQYF.

This clonotype was seen ten or more times. The V call is TRBV6-2 or TRBV6-3, the J call TRBJ2-7; 9 bases line up with TRBD1. The CDR3 extends over 14 amino acids. Germline V lookup: CDR1 MNHEY, CDR2 SVGEGT. Trimming removed 2 bases from V and 3 bases from J; junction bases left unmatched: 2. The CDR3 sequence is CASSYRQGVYEQYF. CDR3 in DNA: TGTGCCAGCAGTTACAGACAGGGGGTCTACGAGCAGTACTTC.

This clonotype has only a few counts. The J gene is TRBJ2-7, the V gene TRBV6-5; 7 bases fit TRBD2. Germline V gene data show CDR1 as MNHEY and CDR2 as SVGAGI. The ends lost 2 bases at V and 6 bases at J; junction bases unmatched: 4. CDR3 length equals 13 residues. The CDR3 spells CASSYRTSGEQYF. The CDR3, as DNA: TGTGCCAGCAGTTACAGGACTAGTGGCGAGCAGTACTTC.

This clonotype turned up a few times. The rearrangement links TRBV7-2 to TRBJ2-5, with 11 bases lining up with TRBD2. CDR3 length: 16 amino acids. J was trimmed by 1 base and V by 4 bases; bases with no gene match: 5. Germline V gives CDR1 SGHTA, CDR2 FQGNSA. DNA of the CDR3: TGTGCCAGCAGCTCCGACGGGACTAGCGGCCAAGAGACCCAGTACTTC. It yields the protein CASSSDGTSGQETQYF.

V and J are TRBV9 and TRBJ2-2; weak D call: TRBD2 (6 bases). CDR1 is SGDLS and CDR2 is YYNGEE in the germline V gene. The CDR3 sequence is 16 residues long. V was pared by 3 bases and J by 0 bases, with 12 bases between. The CDR3 reads CASSGGGAPNTGELFF. The CDR3 DNA sequence: TGTGCCAGCAGCGGAGGCGGGGCGCCGAACACCGGGGAGCTGTTTTTT.

The gene calls are TRBV28 and TRBJ2-7; 9 bases are shared with TRBD1. Germline V gene lookup returns CDR1 MDHEN and CDR2 SYDVKM. The CDR3 covers 12 residues. J gave up 10 bases and V 4 bases, and 5 bases lay outside the gene matches. The CDR3 region is CASSWDRASQYF. The CDR3 DNA follows: TGTGCCAGCAGTTGGGACAGGGCGAGTCAGTACTTC.

This clonotype was seen more than once but under ten times. V gene TRBV7-6 combines with J gene TRBJ2-7; 10 bases agree with TRBD2. Germline CDR1 is SGHVS and CDR2 is FNYEAQ. The CDR3 contains 14 residues. J was trimmed by 5 bases and V by 1 base; bases with no gene match: 2. CDR3 amino acids: CASSLGSGRDEQYF. As DNA, the CDR3 is TGTGCCAGCAGCTTAGGCAGCGGGAGGGACGAGCAGTACTTC.

This chain uses TRBV7-2 with TRBJ2-1, with D perhaps given as TRBD1 or TRBD2 (6 bases each). This CDR3 comprises 13 residues. The germline gives CDR1 SGHTA, CDR2 FQGNSA. V lost 8 bases and J lost 3, with 11 bases in between. This chain's CDR3 is CASEKGGYNEQFF. Here the CDR3 DNA reads TGTGCCAGCGAAAAGGGGGGCTACAATGAGCAGTTCTTC.

The sample holds a few counts of this clonotype. V usage is TRBV11-2 and J usage is TRBJ2-5; 7 bases line up with TRBD1. Germline V lookup: CDR1 SGHAT, CDR2 FQNNGV. This CDR3 region has 17 residues. V shed 0 bases and J 4 bases; nucleotides not matched to a gene: 11. The CDR3 sequence: CASSLDLAGGRRETQYF. DNA for the CDR3: TGTGCCAGCAGCTTAGACCTGGCAGGGGGAAGGAGAGAGACCCAGTACTTC.

The chain has TRBV6-2 or TRBV6-3 and TRBJ2-7, with 9 bases identical to TRBD1. The CDR3 length is 14 residues. Germline CDR1 is MNHEY and CDR2 is SVGEGT. The J segment lost 5 bases and the V segment lost 6 bases, leaving 8 bases of the junction unmatched. The CDR3 region has the DNA TGTGCCAGCAGCCAGGACAGGGGTACGGACGAGCAGTACTTC. As protein: CASSQDRGTDEQYF.

This clonotype was detected a few times. The CDR3 DNA follows: TGCAGTGGGACGGCGGGGGGCAGTATGACCAATCAGCCCCAGCATTTT. As protein: CSGTAGGSMTNQPQHF. V usage is TRBV20-1 and J usage is TRBJ1-5; tentatively, D is TRBD1 (6 bases). Germline CDR1 DFQATT, CDR2 SNEGSKA (reference sequence). Trimming took 7 bases from V and 3 from J, leaving 22 bases between them. CDR3 length equals 16 residues.

This clonotype was seen more than once but under ten times. This chain joins TRBV2 and TRBJ2-1; a possible D gene is TRBD2 (6 bases). From germline, CDR1 is SNHLY and CDR2 FYNNEI. The V and J ends lost 6 bases and 2 bases respectively, with 8 bases between them. The CDR3 contains 13 residues. CDR3 sequence reads: CASREGPYNEQFF. CDR3 DNA: TGTGCCAGCAGGGAGGGACCCTACAATGAGCAGTTCTTC.

There are a few counts of this clonotype. The rearrangement uses TRBV29-1 and TRBJ2-7; possible D gene TRBD1, 6 bases. V lost 7 bases to trimming and J lost 3 bases, with 16 bases between them. The germline V gene has CDR1 SQVTM and CDR2 ANQGSEA. The CDR3 has 13 residues. The CDR3 region has the DNA TGCAGCGCCATGACAGGTACCCTCTACGAGCAGTACTTC. Encoded protein: CSAMTGTLYEQYF.

In its sample, this clonotype was seen a few times. The chain recombines TRBV19 with TRBJ1-1; D unclear. Germline CDR1 and CDR2: LNHDA and SQIVND (reference sequence). V gave up 4 bases and J gave up 0 bases, with 6 bases separating them. The CDR3 extends over 13 amino acids. The CDR3: CASSTTMNTEAFF. In DNA form, the CDR3 reads TGTGCCAGTAGTACTACCATGAACACTGAAGCTTTCTTT.

This clonotype was seen more than once but under ten times. The rearrangement joins TRBV4-3 to TRBJ2-5; tentative D call: TRBD2 (7 bases). V lost 0 bases to trimming and J lost 3 bases, with 17 bases between them. This CDR3 spans 17 amino acids. Germline V gives CDR1 LGHNA, CDR2 YSLEER. The CDR3 here is CASSQDPSGGGEETQYF. DNA of the CDR3: TGCGCCAGCAGCCAAGATCCTAGCGGAGGGGGGGAAGAGACCCAGTACTTC.

This chain connects TRBV19 to TRBJ1-5, with unresolved D. CDR1 is LNHDA and CDR2 is SQIVND in the germline V gene (reference sequence). The V and J ends lost 8 bases and 5 bases respectively, with 10 bases between them. The length of the CDR3 is 12 residues. CDR3 sequence: CASSMAYQPQHF. Here the CDR3 DNA reads TGTGCCAGTTCCATGGCCTATCAGCCCCAGCATTTT.

This clonotype was recorded a few times. J is TRBJ2-1 and V is TRBV6-1, with 12 bases matching TRBD2. Trimming at V came to 5 bases and at J to 7 bases, leaving 9 bases not matched to a gene. The germline V gene encodes CDR1 MNHNS and CDR2 SASEGT. CDR3 size: 16 residues. For the CDR3, the DNA is TGTGCCAGCAGTCGTTCGACTAGCGGGAGTTTTAATGAGCAGTTCTTC. As protein: CASSRSTSGSFNEQFF.

This clonotype has just a few counts. The chain has TRBV9 and TRBJ2-5, with a possible D match to TRBD1 (5 bases). The V gene lost 0 bases and the J gene lost 1 base, with 10 bases spanning the gap. This CDR3 is 15 amino acids long. Germline assignment: CDR1 SGDLS and CDR2 YYNGEE. The CDR3 DNA is TGTGCCAGCAGCGTAGGATGGGGCTCCCAAGAGACCCAGTACTTC. Protein sequence: CASSVGWGSQETQYF.

This clonotype came up once. The rearrangement uses TRBV10-1 and TRBJ2-1; D is perhaps TRBD1 (6 bases). The CDR3 consists of 13 residues. Trimming stripped 3 bases from V and 9 bases from J, with 12 bases between. CDR1 WNHNN and CDR2 SYGVQD come from the germline V gene (reference sequence). CDR3 bases: TGCGCCAGCAGTGAAGAACAGGGCGGTGAGCAGTTCTTC. Translated: CASSEEQGGEQFF.

The rearrangement uses TRBV20-1 and TRBJ1-4; D possibly corresponds to TRBD1 (5 bases). V was trimmed by 8 bases and J by 0 bases, leaving 10 bases between them. The CDR3 is made up of 13 amino acids. CDR1 and CDR2 (germline): DFQATT, SNEGSKA (reference sequence). In nucleotides, the CDR3 is TGCAGTCCCCGGGGGGCAACTAATGAAAAACTGTTTTTT. Its translation is CSPRGATNEKLFF.

The genes are TRBV29-1 and TRBJ2-7, with unresolved D. The CDR3 contains 13 residues. Deletions cut 1 base from V and 2 bases from J, with 9 bases between. Germline assignment: CDR1 SQVTM and CDR2 ANQGSEA. The CDR3 protein is CSVEGRRPYEQYF. The CDR3 nucleotides read TGCAGCGTTGAAGGTCGTCGACCCTACGAGCAGTACTTC.

This clonotype was recorded a few times. The V call is TRBV28, the J call TRBJ1-2; possibly TRBD1 for D (5 bases). The germline V gene encodes CDR1 MDHEN and CDR2 SYDVKM. CDR3 size: 13 residues. Trimming stripped 6 bases from V and 4 bases from J, with 12 bases between. CDR3 loop: CASRMTVSYGYTF. The CDR3 DNA is TGTGCCAGCAGGATGACAGTGTCCTATGGCTACACCTTC.

There are many counts of this clonotype. The V call is TRBV5-1, the J call TRBJ1-5, with 9 bases matching TRBD1. The trim removed 4 bases at V and 4 bases at J, leaving 3 bases unmatched. CDR1 is SGHRS, CDR2 YFSETQ, per germline. The CDR3 sequence is 14 residues long. The CDR3 spells CASSPGQGNQPQHF. For the CDR3, the DNA is TGCGCCAGCAGCCCCGGACAGGGGAATCAGCCCCAGCATTTT.

This clonotype was counted between two and nine times. This chain links TRBV9 with TRBJ2-7; D ambiguous. The CDR3 length is 14 residues. Germline values: CDR1 SGDLS, CDR2 YYNGEE. Trimming pared 3 bases from V and 2 bases from J, leaving 12 bases between. DNA for the CDR3: TGTGCCAGCAGCGAGGGATCTGCTACCTACGAGCAGTACTTC. Amino acids: CASSEGSATYEQYF.